This T cell receptor (beta chain) was sequenced during a study of vaccination and CD4 T cells after COVID-19. Background on the study: Researchers treated cells with overlapping spike peptides taken from SARS-CoV-2, HCoV-NL63, HCoV-OC43 and HCoV-229E.

Treatment given: roughly 11-day PBMC culture with coronavirus spike peptide pools or control peptides (ViraFEST assay). Antigen-specific T cell expansion with peptide pools preceded TCR sequencing in the ViraFEST approach. The CDR3 spans 16 residues. V dropped 4 bases and J dropped 6; count of bases not matched to a gene: 11. The germline V gene has CDR1 MNHEY and CDR2 SMNVEV (reference sequence). This clonotype was observed a handful of times. What it recognizes is unknown. Sequenced with the Oncomine TCR Beta short-read assay was DNA taken from cultured CD4+ T cells. TCRdb recomputed calls from the PCR reads with MiXCR, one row per CDR3 protein. Of 9,500 to 12,000 distinct CDR3 sequences in the sample, 25% were seen once.

This TCR derives from a human donor who had recovered from COVID-19. The J gene is TRBJ1-5, the V gene TRBV27; 8 bases match TRBD1. Here the sequenced sample was CD4+ T cells from blood, cultured in vitro, taken after SARS-CoV-2 vaccination. The CDR3: CASSSYGQGGGQPQHF. In DNA form, the CDR3 reads TGTGCCAGCAGTTCTTATGGACAGGGCGGGGGTCAGCCCCAGCATTTT.